These 14 T cell receptor beta chains share one sample of origin, sequenced in a study of beta chain features in type 1 diabetes. The authors reverse transcribed all of the isolated RNA, so sequencing captured expressed TCRB transcripts. Assay: immunoSEQ multiplex PCR; the TCRdb copy retains only in-frame clones and omits some. The data contain under 450,000 clones, approximately 15% of them singletons. The sample comprised naive CD4+ T cells from blood. Receptors were obtained from a man in his thirties or forties in good health.

The V gene is TRBV9, the J gene TRBJ1-5; the D gene is possibly TRBD1 (5 bases). The V end was cut by 0 bases, the J end by 3 bases, with 10 bases between. This CDR3 contains 15 residues. Germline V lookup: CDR1 SGDLS, CDR2 YYNGEE. The CDR3 DNA reads as TGTGCCAGCAGCGTAGAGGCAGGGAACAATCAGCCCCAGCATTTT. This gives the protein CASSVEAGNNQPQHF. Drawing the rest from reference TRBV9 and TRBJ1-5, the complete variable domain is DSGVTQTPKHLITATGQRVTLRCSPRSGDLSVYWYQQSLDQGLQFLIQYYNGEERAKGNILERFSAQQFPDLHSELNLSSLELGDSALYFCASSVEAGNNQPQHFGDGTRLSIL.

The chain links TRBV11-2 to TRBJ1-3, with D perhaps matching TRBD1 (5 bases). The germline V gene has CDR1 SGHAT and CDR2 FQNNGV. The CDR3 covers 18 residues. V was trimmed by 5 bases and J by 1 base, leaving 21 bases between them. The CDR3 region has the DNA TGTGCCAGCAGCCCACGTGGCGTCGGACACACTTCTGGAAACACCATATATTTT. Its protein product is CASSPRGVGHTSGNTIYF.

The chain joins TRBV10-1 to TRBJ1-2, with D unclear. The V gene lost 7 bases and the J gene lost 1 base, with 10 bases spanning the gap. CDR1 and CDR2 (germline): WNHNN, SYGVQD (reference sequence). The CDR3 is 13 amino acids. The CDR3 DNA reads as TGCGCCAGCAAAACACGGATTAACTATGGCTACACCTTC. Translation: CASKTRINYGYTF.

The chain recombines TRBV7-9 with TRBJ2-6; 8 bases agree with TRBD1. V shed 5 bases, J shed 3 bases, and the junction held 12 bases outside the gene matches. From germline, CDR1 is SEHNR and CDR2 FQNEAQ (reference sequence). There are 18 residues in the CDR3. CDR3 coding DNA: TGTGCCAGCAGCCGAAAGACAGGGGCACGCTATGGGGCCAACGTCCTGACTTTC. Encoded protein: CASSRKTGARYGANVLTF.

This clone was picked up a small number of times. The CDR3 protein is CASSLLVPRRANTGELFF. CDR3 nucleotide sequence: TGTGCCAGCAGCTTGTTGGTCCCCAGACGAGCGAACACCGGGGAGCTGTTTTTT. This chain connects TRBV5-4 to TRBJ2-2; no clear D. The CDR3 totals 18 residues. The germline V and J ends were trimmed by 1 base and 0 bases, with 16 bases remaining between them. Per the germline V gene, CDR1 is SGHNT and CDR2 is YYREEE (reference sequence).

The chain combines TRBV2 with TRBJ1-5, with 10 positions matching TRBD1. Germline CDR1 and CDR2: SNHLY and FYNNEI. Unmatched junction bases numbered 1, after V lost 6 bases and J lost 5 bases. This CDR3 contains 13 residues. CDR3 sequence: CASSGTGDQPQHF. In nucleotides, the CDR3 is TGTGCCAGCAGCGGGACAGGGGATCAGCCCCAGCATTTT.

For this clone: This CDR3 is also generated by other DNA sequences in the sample. V is TRBV5-1 and J is TRBJ2-6, with 7 bases identical to TRBD2. The length of the CDR3 is 15 residues. V lost 2 bases and J lost 2; bases outside the gene matches: 1. The germline gives CDR1 SGHRS, CDR2 YFSETQ. The CDR3 sequence is CASSLSGAGANVLTF. CDR3 DNA sequence: TGCGCCAGCAGCTTAAGCGGGGCTGGGGCCAACGTCCTGACTTTC.

The table lists this clone with a few counts. V gene TRBV20-1 combines with J gene TRBJ1-5, with no clear D. Trimming took 8 bases from V and 2 from J, leaving 7 bases between them. The CDR3 covers 11 residues. Looked up from germline, CDR1 is DFQATT and CDR2 is SNEGSKA (reference sequence). CDR3 residues: CSIGGNQPQHF. The CDR3 region has the DNA TGCAGTATCGGGGGCAATCAGCCCCAGCATTTT.

Only a few counts were recorded for this clone. The chain has TRBV4-3 and TRBJ2-7; TRBD1 agrees at 7 bases. V lost 1 base and J lost 3; bases outside the gene matches: 12. CDR1 is LGHNA, CDR2 YSLEER, per germline. CDR3 size: 17 residues. For the CDR3, the DNA is TGCGCCAGCAGCCAAGGGATTGTAGACAGGGCGGGCTACGAGCAGTACTTC. Amino acid sequence: CASSQGIVDRAGYEQYF.

There are a few counts of this clone. The chain uses TRBV18 and TRBJ2-2; D is uncertain. Germline V gene lookup returns CDR1 KGHSH and CDR2 LQKENI. The CDR3 runs 13 residues. Trimming removed 3 bases from V and 4 bases from J, with 6 bases in between. CDR3 DNA sequence: TGTGCCAGCTCACCGTTGATCACCGGGGAGCTGTTTTTT. The encoded protein is CASSPLITGELFF.

The chain links TRBV29-1 to TRBJ1-3; D is unresolved. The CDR3 extends over 13 amino acids. The V end lost 7 bases, the J end lost 9 bases, and 19 bases lay between the germline ends. Germline loops: CDR1 SQVTM, CDR2 ANQGSEA. The CDR3 region is CSAEGRFGGTIYF. The CDR3 bases are TGCAGCGCTGAGGGCCGATTCGGCGGCACCATATATTTT.

A few counts support this clone. The V gene is TRBV13, the J gene TRBJ2-7, with D hard to call. The CDR3 contains 13 residues. Germline V gene data show CDR1 as PRHDT and CDR2 as FYEKMQ (reference sequence). Trimming pared 0 bases from V and 0 bases from J, leaving 3 bases between. The CDR3 here is CASSLGPSYEQYV. In nucleotides, the CDR3 is TGTGCCAGCAGCTTAGGTCCCTCCTACGAGCAGTACGTC.

This clone occurred a few times. This sequence joins TRBV7-9 and TRBJ2-1; a possible D gene is TRBD1 (6 bases). Germline V lookup: CDR1 SEHNR, CDR2 FQNEAQ (reference sequence). This CDR3 is 14 amino acids long. The ends were cut back, 2 bases at V and 3 bases at J, with 8 bases in the middle. CDR3 sequence reads: CASSLSQGYNEQFF. The CDR3 DNA is TGTGCCAGCAGCTTATCACAGGGCTACAATGAGCAGTTCTTC.

This clone was seen a handful of times. This chain connects TRBV11-1 to TRBJ2-1, with 13 positions matching TRBD2. The germline CDR1 and CDR2 sequences are SGHAT and FQDESV (reference sequence). CDR3 length: 16 amino acids. With V trimmed by 4 bases and J by 8 bases, 8 bases remained unmatched. This chain's CDR3 is CASSSALAGGVYEQFF. CDR3 nucleotide sequence: TGTGCCAGCAGCTCAGCACTAGCGGGAGGGGTCTATGAGCAGTTCTTC. The full variable domain, its missing parts supplied by reference TRBV11-1 and TRBJ2-1, is EAEVAQSPRYKITEKSQAVAFWCDPISGHATLYWYRQILGQGPELLVQFQDESVVDDSQLPKDRFSAERLKGVDSTLKIQPAELGDSAMYLCASSSALAGGVYEQFFGPGTRLTVL.